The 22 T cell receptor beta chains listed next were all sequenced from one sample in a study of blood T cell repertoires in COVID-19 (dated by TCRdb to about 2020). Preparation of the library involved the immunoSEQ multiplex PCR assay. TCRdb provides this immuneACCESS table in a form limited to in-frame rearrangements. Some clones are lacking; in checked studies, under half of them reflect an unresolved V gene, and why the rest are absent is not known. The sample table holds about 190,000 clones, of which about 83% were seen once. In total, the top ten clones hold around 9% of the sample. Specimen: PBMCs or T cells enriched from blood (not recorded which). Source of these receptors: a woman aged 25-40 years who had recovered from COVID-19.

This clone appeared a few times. In DNA, the CDR3 is TGTGCCAGCAGCTTAAACAGAAACACTGAAGCTTTCTTT. This encodes CASSLNRNTEAFF. V and J are TRBV5-5 and TRBJ1-1; D not resolved. Looked up from germline, CDR1 is SGHKS and CDR2 is YYEKEE (reference sequence). V was cut by 2 bases and J by 2 bases, with 7 bases left in between. This CDR3 comprises 13 residues. Drawing the rest from reference TRBV5-5 and TRBJ1-1, the complete variable domain is DAGVTQSPTHLIKTRGQQVTLRCSPISGHKSVSWYQQVLGQGPQFIFQYYEKEERGRGNFPDRFSARQFPNYSSELNVNALLLGDSALYLCASSLNRNTEAFFGQGTRLTVV.

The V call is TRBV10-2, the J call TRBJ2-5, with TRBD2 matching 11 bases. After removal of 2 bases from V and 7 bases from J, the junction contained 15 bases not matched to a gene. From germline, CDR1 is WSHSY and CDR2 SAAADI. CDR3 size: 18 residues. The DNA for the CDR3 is TGCGCCAGCAGTGAGGCGGGACTAGCGGCAGGCAAAATCGGGACCCAGTACTTC. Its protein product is CASSEAGLAAGKIGTQYF.

The CDR3 is CASSSYGTGAGNTIYF. CDR3 coding DNA: TGTGCCAGCAGCTCGTACGGGACAGGGGCAGGAAACACCATATATTTT. The chain combines TRBV13 with TRBJ1-3; TRBD1 matches 10 bases. Trimming at V came to 4 bases and at J to 4 bases, leaving 7 bases not matched to a gene. Germline V gives CDR1 PRHDT, CDR2 FYEKMQ (reference sequence). The CDR3 totals 16 residues.

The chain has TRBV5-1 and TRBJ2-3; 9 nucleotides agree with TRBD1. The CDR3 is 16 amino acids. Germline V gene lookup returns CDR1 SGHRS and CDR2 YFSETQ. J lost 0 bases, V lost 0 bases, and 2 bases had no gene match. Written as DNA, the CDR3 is TGCGCCAGCAGCTTGGTAGGGACAGGGAGCACAGATACGCAGTATTTT. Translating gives CASSLVGTGSTDTQYF.

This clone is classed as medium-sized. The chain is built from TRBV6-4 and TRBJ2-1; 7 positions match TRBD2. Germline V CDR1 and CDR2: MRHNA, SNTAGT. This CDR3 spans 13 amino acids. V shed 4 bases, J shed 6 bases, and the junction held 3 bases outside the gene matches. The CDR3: CASSAGTINEQFF. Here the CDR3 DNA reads TGTGCCAGCAGTGCGGGGACTATCAATGAGCAGTTCTTC.

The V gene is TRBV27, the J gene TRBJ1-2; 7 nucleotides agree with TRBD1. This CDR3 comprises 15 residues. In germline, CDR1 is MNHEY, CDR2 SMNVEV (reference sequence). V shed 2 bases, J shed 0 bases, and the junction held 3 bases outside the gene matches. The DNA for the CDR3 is TGTGCCAGCAGTTTAGGGGGGACAGCTAACTATGGCTACACCTTC. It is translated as CASSLGGTANYGYTF.

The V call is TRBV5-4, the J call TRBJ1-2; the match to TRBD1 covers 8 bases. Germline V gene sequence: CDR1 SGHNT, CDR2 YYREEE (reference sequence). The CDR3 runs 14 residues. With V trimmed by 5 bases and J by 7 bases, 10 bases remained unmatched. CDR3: CASSYTGGAGGYTF. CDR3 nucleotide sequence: TGTGCCAGCAGTTATACAGGGGGAGCAGGTGGCTACACCTTC.

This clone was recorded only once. This CDR3 reads CASSPMAYTEAFF. The CDR3 DNA sequence: TGTGCCAGCAGCCCCATGGCCTACACTGAAGCTTTCTTT. The chain is built from TRBV6-5 and TRBJ1-1; D remains ambiguous. Trimming removed 6 bases at V and 3 bases at J, with 11 bases between. The CDR3 has 13 amino acids. From germline, CDR1 is MNHEY and CDR2 SVGAGI.

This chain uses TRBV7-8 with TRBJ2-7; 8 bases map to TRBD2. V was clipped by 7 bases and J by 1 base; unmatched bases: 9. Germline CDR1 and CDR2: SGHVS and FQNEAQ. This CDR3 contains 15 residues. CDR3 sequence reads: CASNNGGGWSYEQYF. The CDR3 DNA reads TGTGCCAGCAACAACGGGGGGGGTTGGTCCTACGAGCAGTACTTC.

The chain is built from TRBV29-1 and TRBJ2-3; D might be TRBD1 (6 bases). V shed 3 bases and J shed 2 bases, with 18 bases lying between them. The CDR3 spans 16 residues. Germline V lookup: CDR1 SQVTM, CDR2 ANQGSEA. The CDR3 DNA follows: TGCAGCGTTGACGCTATCAGGGGCCCCTCCACAGATACGCAGTATTTT. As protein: CSVDAIRGPSTDTQYF.

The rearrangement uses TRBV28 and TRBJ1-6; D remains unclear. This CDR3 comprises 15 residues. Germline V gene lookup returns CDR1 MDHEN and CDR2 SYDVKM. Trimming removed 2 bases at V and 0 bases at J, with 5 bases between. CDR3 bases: TGTGCCAGCAGTTTAGGGAGCTCCTATAATTCACCCCTCCACTTT. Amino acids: CASSLGSSYNSPLHF. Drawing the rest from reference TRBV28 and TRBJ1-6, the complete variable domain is DVKVTQSSRYLVKRTGEKVFLECVQDMDHENMFWYRQDPGLGLRLIYFSYDVKMKEKGDIPEGYSVSREKKERFSLILESASTNQTSMYLCASSLGSSYNSPLHFGNGTRLTVT.

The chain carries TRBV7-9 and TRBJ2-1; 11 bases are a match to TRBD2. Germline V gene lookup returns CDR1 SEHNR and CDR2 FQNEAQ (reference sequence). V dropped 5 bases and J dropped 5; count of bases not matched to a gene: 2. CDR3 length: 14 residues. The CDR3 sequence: CASSGTSGNNEQFF. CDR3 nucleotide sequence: TGTGCCAGCAGCGGGACTAGCGGAAACAATGAGCAGTTCTTC.

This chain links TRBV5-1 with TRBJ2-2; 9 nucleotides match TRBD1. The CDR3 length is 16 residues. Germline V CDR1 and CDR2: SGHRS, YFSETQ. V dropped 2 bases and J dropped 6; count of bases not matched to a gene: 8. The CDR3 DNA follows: TGCGCCAGCAGCTTCCTACAGGGGGCAGGGTCCGGGGAGCTGTTTTTT. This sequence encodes CASSFLQGAGSGELFF.

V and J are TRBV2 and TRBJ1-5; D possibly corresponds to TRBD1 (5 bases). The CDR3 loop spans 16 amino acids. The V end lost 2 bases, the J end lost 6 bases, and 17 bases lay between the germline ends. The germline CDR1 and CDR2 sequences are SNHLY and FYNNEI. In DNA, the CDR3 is TGTGCCAGCAGTGAATCGGCGGTGACAGAAGGTCAGCCCCAGCATTTT. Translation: CASSESAVTEGQPQHF.

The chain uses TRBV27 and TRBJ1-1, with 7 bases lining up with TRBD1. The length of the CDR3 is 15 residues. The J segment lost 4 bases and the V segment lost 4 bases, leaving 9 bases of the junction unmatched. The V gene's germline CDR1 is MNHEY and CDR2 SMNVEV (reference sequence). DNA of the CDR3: TGTGCCAGCAGTTACAGGGGTCTGGTGGGCACTGAAGCTTTCTTT. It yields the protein CASSYRGLVGTEAFF.

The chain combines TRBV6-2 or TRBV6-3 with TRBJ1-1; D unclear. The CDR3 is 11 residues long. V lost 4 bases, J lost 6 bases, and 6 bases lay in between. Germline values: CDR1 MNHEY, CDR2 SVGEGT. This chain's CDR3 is CASSWASEAFF. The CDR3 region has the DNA TGTGCCAGCAGTTGGGCCTCTGAAGCTTTCTTT.

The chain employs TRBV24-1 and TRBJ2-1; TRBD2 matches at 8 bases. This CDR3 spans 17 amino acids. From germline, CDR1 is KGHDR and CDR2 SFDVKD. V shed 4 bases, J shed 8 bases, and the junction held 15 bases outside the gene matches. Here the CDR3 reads CATSDAPGLGGPDEQFF. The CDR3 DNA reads TGTGCCACCAGTGACGCTCCGGGACTAGGGGGGCCCGATGAGCAGTTCTTC.

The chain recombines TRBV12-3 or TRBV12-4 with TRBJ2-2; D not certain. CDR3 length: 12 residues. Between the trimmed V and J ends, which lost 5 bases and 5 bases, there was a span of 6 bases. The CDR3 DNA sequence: TGTGCCAGCAGTCAACAGACCGGGGAGCTGTTTTTT. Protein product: CASSQQTGELFF.

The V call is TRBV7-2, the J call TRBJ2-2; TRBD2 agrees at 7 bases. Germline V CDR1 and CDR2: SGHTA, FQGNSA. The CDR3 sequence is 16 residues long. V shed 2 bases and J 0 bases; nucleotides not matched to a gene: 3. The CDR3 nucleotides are TGTGCCAGCAGCTTACTACGGGGGGCGAACACCGGGGAGCTGTTTTTT. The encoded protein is CASSLLRGANTGELFF.

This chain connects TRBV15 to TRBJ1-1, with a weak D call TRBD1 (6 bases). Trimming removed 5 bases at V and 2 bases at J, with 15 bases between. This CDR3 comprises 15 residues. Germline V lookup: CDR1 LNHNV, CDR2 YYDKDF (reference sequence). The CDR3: CATSLPWGGNTEAFF. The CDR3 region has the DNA TGTGCCACCAGCCTCCCTTGGGGGGGCAACACTGAAGCTTTCTTT.

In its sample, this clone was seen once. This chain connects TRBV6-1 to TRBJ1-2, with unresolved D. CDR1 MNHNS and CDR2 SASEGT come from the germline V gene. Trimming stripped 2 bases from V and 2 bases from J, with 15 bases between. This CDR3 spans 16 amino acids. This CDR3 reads CASSEHGQALNYGYTF. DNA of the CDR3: TGTGCCAGCAGTGAACATGGCCAGGCCTTGAACTATGGCTACACCTTC.

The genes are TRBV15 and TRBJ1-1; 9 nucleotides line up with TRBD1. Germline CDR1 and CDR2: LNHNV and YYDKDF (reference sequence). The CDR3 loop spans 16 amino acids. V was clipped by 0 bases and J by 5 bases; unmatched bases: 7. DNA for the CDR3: TGTGCCACCAGCAGAGATTTGGGGACAGGGATGACTGAAGCTTTCTTT. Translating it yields CATSRDLGTGMTEAFF.